The entry that follows covers one T cell receptor beta chain sequence. Its matching antigen is unknown. Sequencing was performed with immunoSEQ multiplex PCR; in TCRdb, only in-frame clones are kept and a portion is missing. The sample records around 140,000 clones, more than 75% being singletons. The V and J ends lost 6 bases and 2 bases respectively, with 11 bases between them. The CDR3 loop spans 14 amino acids. Per the germline V gene, CDR1 is MDHEN and CDR2 is SYDVKM. The data belong to a study of T cell responses to AZD1222 COVID-19 vaccine. About the study: Combined were second doses at about 4 or about 12 weeks.

Study-wide points: White British people made up most donors, females outnumbered males, and clonal diversity was possibly underestimated. Reports say nearly half of spike-specific TCRs go after unmutated variant regions.

The starting material was peripheral blood, obtained on day 0 of AZD1222 vaccination. The chain couples TRBV28 to TRBJ2-1; D possibly corresponds to TRBD2 (6 bases). The receptor comes from an adult in good health. The DNA of the CDR3 is TGTGCCAGCAGGGTCGGAGGGACCTACAATGAGCAGTTCTTC. Translated: CASRVGGTYNEQFF.